A single sample is the source of the 6 T cell receptor beta chains below, sequenced in a study of graft-versus-host responses after intestinal transplantation. Antigens for these TCRs are unknown. Here immunoSEQ multiplex PCR was the method, and the copy in TCRdb shows in-frame clones only, minus some. The repertoire includes 84,000 or so clones, roughly 91% of them detected once, and 1.1% sits in the top ten. The sample was unstimulated CD8+ T cells sorted from spleen or lymph node cells, taken before transplant. The receptor set was obtained from a human donor who was the organ donor for an intestinal transplant.

The chain couples TRBV2 to TRBJ2-7; D ambiguous. V was clipped by 5 bases and J by 5 bases, with 7 bases between them. There are 11 residues in the CDR3. Germline lookup yields CDR1 SNHLY and CDR2 FYNNEI. The DNA for the CDR3 is TGTGCCAGCAGTTCTAACCACGAGCAGTACTTC. Translation gives CASSSNHEQYF.

The V call is TRBV7-9, the J call TRBJ1-3, with 7 bases matching TRBD1. The CDR3 has 16 residues. Germline V CDR1 and CDR2: SEHNR, FQNEAQ (reference sequence). Trimming took 4 bases from V and 2 from J; bases not matched to a gene: 8. The CDR3 sequence is CASSSNKQGTGNTIYF. In DNA form, the CDR3 reads TGTGCCAGCAGCTCCAACAAACAGGGGACTGGAAACACCATATATTTT.

V and J are TRBV7-9 and TRBJ2-6; 7 nucleotides agree with TRBD1. The trim removed 4 bases at V and 0 bases at J, leaving 6 bases unmatched. Per the germline V gene, CDR1 is SEHNR and CDR2 is FQNEAQ (reference sequence). The CDR3 is made up of 17 amino acids. CDR3 sequence reads: CASSSNSGGSGANVLTF. CDR3 sequence (DNA): TGTGCCAGCAGCTCGAACTCAGGGGGCTCTGGGGCCAACGTCCTGACTTTC. Based on the CDR3 plus reference TRBV7-9 and TRBJ2-6, the full variable domain is DTGVSQNPRHKITKRGQNVTFRCDPISEHNRLYWYRQTLGQGPEFLTYFQNEAQLEKSRLLSDRFSAERPKGSFSTLEIQRTEQGDSAMYLCASSSNSGGSGANVLTFGAGSRLTVL.

This sequence joins TRBV28 and TRBJ1-5, with 10 bases that match TRBD1. CDR3 length equals 18 residues. Germline lookup yields CDR1 MDHEN and CDR2 SYDVKM. After removal of 5 bases from V and 1 base from J, the junction contained 11 bases not matched to a gene. CDR3 nucleotides: TGTGCCAGCAGTAACCGGGACAGGGGAATCTGGAGCAATCAGCCCCAGCATTTT. It codes for CASSNRDRGIWSNQPQHF.

The J gene is TRBJ2-7, the V gene TRBV5-4; the match to TRBD2 covers 9 bases. In germline, CDR1 is SGHNT, CDR2 YYREEE (reference sequence). CDR3 length: 16 amino acids. V shed 1 base and J 3 bases; nucleotides not matched to a gene: 8. CDR3 region: CASSLMVAGAFYEQYF. The CDR3 DNA is TGTGCCAGCAGCTTGATGGTAGCGGGAGCCTTCTACGAGCAGTACTTC. The complete variable domain, with remaining parts taken from reference TRBV5-4 and TRBJ2-7, reads ETGVTQSPTHLIKTRGQQVTLRCSSQSGHNTVSWYQQALGQGPQFIFQYYREEENGRGNFPPRFSGLQFPNYSSELNVNALELDDSALYLCASSLMVAGAFYEQYFGPGTRLTVT.

This sequence joins TRBV7-9 and TRBJ1-2, with unresolved D. The CDR3 has 14 amino acids. Germline values: CDR1 SEHNR, CDR2 FQNEAQ (reference sequence). Trimming shortened V by 1 base and J by 8 bases, and 14 bases separated the two germline ends. The CDR3: CASSLDSKSRGYTF. In nucleotides, the CDR3 is TGTGCCAGCAGCTTAGACTCCAAGTCCAGGGGCTACACCTTC.